This T cell receptor beta chain is drawn from a study of beta chain features in type 1 diabetes. Whole-study results and caveats: For type 1 diabetes patients, VDJ junctions showed fewer insertions and more deletions. The naive, central memory and Treg TCRB repertoires showed an apparent similarity that was greater among patients than among healthy donors. Within each of all four CD4+ subsets, Type 1 diabetes patients had TCRB CDR3s that were moderately but significantly shorter. Overrepresentation of cells with high TCR expression could result from cDNA sequencing.

A note on this clone: Its antigen is not known.

What was sequenced were expressed TCRB transcripts, since all of the isolated RNA had been reverse transcribed. For naive, central memory and regulatory T cell samples, reads averaged around 3.8 million. Profiling relied on immunoSEQ multiplex PCR, and the TCRdb table lists in-frame clones only, not all of them. The table shows 250,000 to 300,000 clones, with approximately 25% occurring only once. This receptor was identified in a woman in her 30s with type 1 diabetes. Sample: naive CD4+ T cells from blood.

CDR3 region: CASSPLTGANVLTF. The CDR3 region has the DNA TGTGCCAGTAGTCCCCTAACTGGGGCCAACGTCCTGACTTTC. The rearrangement joins TRBV19 to TRBJ2-6; D remains unclear. Per the germline V gene, CDR1 is LNHDA and CDR2 is SQIVND (reference sequence). V dropped 5 bases and J dropped 2 bases, with 7 bases sitting between them. This CDR3 has 14 residues. Full variable domain (rest looked up from reference TRBV19 and TRBJ2-6): DGGITQSPKYLFRKEGQNVTLSCEQNLNHDAMYWYRQDPGQGLRLIYYSQIVNDFQKGDIAEGYSVSREKKESFPLTVTSAQKNPTAFYLCASSPLTGANVLTFGAGSRLTVL.